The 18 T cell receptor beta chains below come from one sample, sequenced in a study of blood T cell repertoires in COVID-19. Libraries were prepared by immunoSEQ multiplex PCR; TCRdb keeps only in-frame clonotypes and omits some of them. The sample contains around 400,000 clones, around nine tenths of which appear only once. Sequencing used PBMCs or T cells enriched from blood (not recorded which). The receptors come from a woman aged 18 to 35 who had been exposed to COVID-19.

CDR3 DNA: TGTGCCAGCCGGGCCGGGAACAATCAGCCCCAGCATTTT. Translation gives CASRAGNNQPQHF. The V call is TRBV7-9, the J call TRBJ1-5; no reliable D call. The CDR3 extends over 13 amino acids. CDR1 and CDR2 (germline): SEHNR, FQNEAQ (reference sequence). Trimming pared 8 bases from V and 3 bases from J, leaving 11 bases between.

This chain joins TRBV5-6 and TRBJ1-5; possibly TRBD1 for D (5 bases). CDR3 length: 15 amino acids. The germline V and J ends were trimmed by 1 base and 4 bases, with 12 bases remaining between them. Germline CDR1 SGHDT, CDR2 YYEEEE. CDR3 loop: CASSLYRPGNQPQHF. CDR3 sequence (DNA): TGTGCCAGCAGCTTGTACAGGCCCGGTAATCAGCCCCAGCATTTT.

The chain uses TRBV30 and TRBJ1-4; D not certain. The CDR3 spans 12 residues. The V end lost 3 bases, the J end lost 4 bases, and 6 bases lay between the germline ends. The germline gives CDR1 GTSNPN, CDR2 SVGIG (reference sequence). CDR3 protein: CAWRAHNEKLFF. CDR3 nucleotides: TGTGCCTGGAGGGCTCATAATGAAAAACTGTTTTTT.

CDR3 sequence reads: CASSGGAVSSYNEQFF. As DNA, the CDR3 is TGCGCCAGCAGTGGGGGCGCGGTGAGCTCCTACAATGAGCAGTTCTTC. The V gene is TRBV5-1, the J gene TRBJ2-1, with a possible D match to TRBD1 (6 bases). Between the trimmed V and J ends, which lost 5 bases and 0 bases, there was a span of 15 bases. Germline V CDR1 and CDR2: SGHRS, YFSETQ. CDR3 length: 16 residues.

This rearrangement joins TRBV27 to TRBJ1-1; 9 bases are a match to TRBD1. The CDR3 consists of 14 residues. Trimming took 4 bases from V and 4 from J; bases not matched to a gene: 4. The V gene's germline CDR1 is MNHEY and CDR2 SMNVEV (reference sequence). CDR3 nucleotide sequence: TGTGCCAGCAGTTCCTACAGGGGGCTCACTGAAGCTTTCTTT. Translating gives CASSSYRGLTEAFF.

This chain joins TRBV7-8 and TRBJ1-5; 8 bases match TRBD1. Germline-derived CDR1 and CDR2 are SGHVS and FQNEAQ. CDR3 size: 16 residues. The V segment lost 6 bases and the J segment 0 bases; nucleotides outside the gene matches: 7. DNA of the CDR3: TGTGCCAGCAGTCCTACCCAGGGGGCTAGCAATCAGCCCCAGCATTTT. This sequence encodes CASSPTQGASNQPQHF.

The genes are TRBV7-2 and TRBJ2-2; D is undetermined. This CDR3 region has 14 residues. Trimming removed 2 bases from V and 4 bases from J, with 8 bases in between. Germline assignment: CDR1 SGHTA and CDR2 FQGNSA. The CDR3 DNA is TGTGCCAGCAGCTTAATCAGGTCCACCGGGGAGCTGTTTTTT. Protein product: CASSLIRSTGELFF.

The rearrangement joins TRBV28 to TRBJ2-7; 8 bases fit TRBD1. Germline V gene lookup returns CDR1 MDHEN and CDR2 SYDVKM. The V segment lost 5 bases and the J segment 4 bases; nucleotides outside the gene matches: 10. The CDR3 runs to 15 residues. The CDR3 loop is CASSGTGTRVYEQYF. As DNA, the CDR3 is TGTGCCAGCAGTGGGACAGGAACCCGAGTGTACGAGCAGTACTTC.

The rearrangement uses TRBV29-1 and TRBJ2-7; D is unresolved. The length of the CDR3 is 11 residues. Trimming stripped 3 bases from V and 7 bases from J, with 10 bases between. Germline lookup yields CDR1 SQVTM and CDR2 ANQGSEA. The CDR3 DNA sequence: TGCAGCGTTGAGGCATTCCAGGAGCAGTACTTC. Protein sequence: CSVEAFQEQYF.

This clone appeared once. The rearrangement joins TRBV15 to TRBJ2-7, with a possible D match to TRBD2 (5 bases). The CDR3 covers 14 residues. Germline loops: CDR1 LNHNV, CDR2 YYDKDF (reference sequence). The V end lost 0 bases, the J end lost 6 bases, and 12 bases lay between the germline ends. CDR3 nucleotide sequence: TGTGCCACCAGCAGAGATTTGGCAGGAGGCGAGCAGTACTTC. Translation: CATSRDLAGGEQYF.

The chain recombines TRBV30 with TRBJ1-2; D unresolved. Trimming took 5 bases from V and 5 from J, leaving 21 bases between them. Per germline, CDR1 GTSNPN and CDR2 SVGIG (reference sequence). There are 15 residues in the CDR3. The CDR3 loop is CAWEVPSTEGYGYTF. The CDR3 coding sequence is TGTGCCTGGGAGGTCCCCTCGACTGAGGGATATGGCTACACCTTC.

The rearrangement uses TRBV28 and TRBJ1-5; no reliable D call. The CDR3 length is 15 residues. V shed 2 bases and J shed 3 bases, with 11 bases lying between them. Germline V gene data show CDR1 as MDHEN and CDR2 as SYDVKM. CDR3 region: CASSLRGTLNQPQHF. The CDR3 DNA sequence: TGTGCCAGCAGTTTAAGAGGAACCCTCAATCAGCCCCAGCATTTT.

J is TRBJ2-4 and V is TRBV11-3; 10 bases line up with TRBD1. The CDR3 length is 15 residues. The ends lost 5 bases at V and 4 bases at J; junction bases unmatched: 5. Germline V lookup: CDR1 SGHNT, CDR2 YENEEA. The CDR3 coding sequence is TGTGCCAGCAGCCCGGGGACAGGGGCGAAAAACATTCAGTACTTC. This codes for CASSPGTGAKNIQYF.

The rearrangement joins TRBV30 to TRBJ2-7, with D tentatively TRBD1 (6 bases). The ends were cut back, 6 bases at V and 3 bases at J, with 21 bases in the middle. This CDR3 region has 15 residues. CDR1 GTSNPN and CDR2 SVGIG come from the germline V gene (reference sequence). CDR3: CACTQHGTTDYEQYF. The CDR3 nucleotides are TGTGCCTGCACGCAACACGGGACAACAGACTACGAGCAGTACTTC.

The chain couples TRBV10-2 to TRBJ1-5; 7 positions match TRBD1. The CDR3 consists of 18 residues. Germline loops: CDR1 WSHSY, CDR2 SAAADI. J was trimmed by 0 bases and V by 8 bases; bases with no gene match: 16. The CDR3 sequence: CASRGGVTDPNSNQPQHF. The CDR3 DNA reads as TGCGCCAGCCGAGGGGGCGTGACAGATCCGAATAGCAATCAGCCCCAGCATTTT.

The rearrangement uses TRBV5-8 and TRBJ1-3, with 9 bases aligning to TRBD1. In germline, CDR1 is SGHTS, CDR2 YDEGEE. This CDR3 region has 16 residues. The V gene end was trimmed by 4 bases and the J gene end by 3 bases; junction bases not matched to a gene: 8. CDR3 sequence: CASSHSTGGFGNTIYF. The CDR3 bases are TGTGCCAGCAGCCACAGCACAGGGGGCTTTGGAAACACCATATATTTT.

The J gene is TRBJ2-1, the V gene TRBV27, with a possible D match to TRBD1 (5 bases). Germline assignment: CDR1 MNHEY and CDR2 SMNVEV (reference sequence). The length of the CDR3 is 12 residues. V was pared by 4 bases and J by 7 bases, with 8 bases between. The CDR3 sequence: CASSWAGNEQFF. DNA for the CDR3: TGTGCCAGCAGTTGGGCAGGGAATGAGCAGTTCTTC.

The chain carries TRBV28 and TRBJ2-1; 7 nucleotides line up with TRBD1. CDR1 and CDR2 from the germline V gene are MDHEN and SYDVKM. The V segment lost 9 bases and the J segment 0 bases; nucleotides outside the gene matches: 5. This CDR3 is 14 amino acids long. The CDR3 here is CASRGTDSYNEQFF. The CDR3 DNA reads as TGTGCCAGTAGAGGGACAGACTCCTACAATGAGCAGTTCTTC.